The rows below give T cell receptor beta chains drawn from one sample of a study of blood T cell repertoires in COVID-19. TCRdb keeps only in-frame clones here, not all; method: immunoSEQ multiplex PCR. The sample holds tens of thousands of clones, 90% seen once. Sequences were obtained from peripheral blood. These TCRs come from a man in his fifties or sixties with acute or convalescent COVID-19. Each CDR3 is given with its conserved first and last residue. Fields, in order: V gene, D gene, clone size, J gene, CDR3 protein, CDR3 DNA. A D gene is named only where the DNA matches it firmly. Clone size appears in some rows only: once, few, many, or a class for an expanded clone.

V gene: TRBV5-8; D gene: -; clone size: -; J gene: TRBJ1-5; CDR3 protein: CASSLPGPGPQHF; CDR3 DNA: TGTGCCAGCAGCTTGCCGGGTCCGGGGCCCCAGCATTTT
V gene: TRBV6-6; D gene: -; clone size: -; J gene: TRBJ2-4; CDR3 protein: CASGTATGSRNIQYF; CDR3 DNA: TGTGCCAGCGGAACAGCCACAGGTTCCAGAAACATTCAGTACTTC
V gene: TRBV7-2; D gene: TRBD2; clone size: -; J gene: TRBJ2-1; CDR3 protein: CASSWLAGGGNNEQFF; CDR3 DNA: TGTGCCAGCAGCTGGCTAGCGGGGGGTGGGAACAATGAGCAGTTCTTC
V gene: TRBV2; D gene: -; clone size: -; J gene: TRBJ1-3; CDR3 protein: CASSTLPGSGNTIYF; CDR3 DNA: TGTGCCAGCAGTACCCTCCCCGGCTCTGGAAACACCATATATTTT
V gene: TRBV19; D gene: TRBD1; clone size: -; J gene: TRBJ1-4; CDR3 protein: CASSKQGAQEKLFF; CDR3 DNA: TGTGCCAGTAGTAAACAGGGGGCGCAGGAAAAACTGTTTTTT
V gene: TRBV5-4; D gene: TRBD1; clone size: -; J gene: TRBJ2-3; CDR3 protein: CASSKSTGGLTDTQYF; CDR3 DNA: TGTGCCAGCAGCAAATCCACAGGGGGCCTCACAGATACGCAGTATTTT
V gene: TRBV25-1; D gene: TRBD1; clone size: -; J gene: TRBJ2-5; CDR3 protein: CASSETQGEETQYF; CDR3 DNA: TGTGCCAGCAGTGAAACACAGGGGGAAGAGACCCAGTACTTC
V gene: TRBV5-4; D gene: TRBD1; clone size: -; J gene: TRBJ1-1; CDR3 protein: CASVAGGGNTEAFF; CDR3 DNA: TGTGCCAGCGTGGCAGGGGGCGGGAACACTGAAGCTTTCTTT
V gene: TRBV19; D gene: -; clone size: -; J gene: TRBJ1-1; CDR3 protein: CASSMSGGANTEAFF; CDR3 DNA: TGTGCCAGTAGTATGTCGGGGGGGGCGAACACTGAAGCTTTCTTT
V gene: TRBV7-3; D gene: -; clone size: once; J gene: TRBJ2-1; CDR3 protein: CASSRQGASYNEQFF; CDR3 DNA: TGTGCCAGCAGCCGCCAGGGTGCATCCTACAATGAGCAGTTCTTC
V gene: TRBV27; D gene: TRBD1; clone size: -; J gene: TRBJ1-2; CDR3 protein: CASSSQGNYGYTF; CDR3 DNA: TGTGCCAGCAGTTCACAGGGGAACTATGGCTACACCTTC
V gene: TRBV6-1; D gene: -; clone size: -; J gene: TRBJ2-1; CDR3 protein: CASSESSGSYNEQFF; CDR3 DNA: TGTGCCAGCAGTGAGTCCAGCGGCTCCTACAATGAGCAGTTCTTC
V gene: TRBV7-3; D gene: -; clone size: -; J gene: TRBJ2-2; CDR3 protein: CASSPGQSIGELFF; CDR3 DNA: TGTGCCAGCAGCCCCGGACAGTCCATCGGGGAGCTGTTTTTT
V gene: TRBV6-6; D gene: -; clone size: -; J gene: TRBJ2-5; CDR3 protein: CASSYLEGGQYF; CDR3 DNA: TGTGCCAGCAGTTATTTGGAAGGGGGCCAGTACTTC
V gene: TRBV9; D gene: -; clone size: -; J gene: TRBJ1-1; CDR3 protein: CASSVEPGAAEAFF; CDR3 DNA: TGTGCCAGCAGCGTAGAGCCAGGGGCGGCTGAAGCTTTCTTT
V gene: TRBV9; D gene: TRBD2; clone size: -; J gene: TRBJ2-7; CDR3 protein: CASSIGLANTYEQYF; CDR3 DNA: TGTGCCAGCAGCATTGGACTAGCGAATACCTACGAGCAGTACTTC
V gene: TRBV14; D gene: TRBD1; clone size: -; J gene: TRBJ2-7; CDR3 protein: CASSQGTGWREQYF; CDR3 DNA: TGTGCCAGCAGCCAGGGGACAGGGTGGCGCGAGCAGTACTTC